The source of this TCR beta chain is a study of T cells in Graves' hyperthyroidism and ophthalmopathy. Study-wide context: Peripheral blood samples were taken at initial diagnosis, prior to any treatment. Whole-study findings and limits: Ophthalmopathy prediction by the model preceded onset by a median roughly 6 months.

Clinical symptoms, serum thyroxine, TRAb, thyroid ultrasound and orbital computed tomography established diagnosis. For this clonotype: Antigen: not known.

RNA transcripts provided the source from which TCR beta CDR3 regions were amplified. HTBI primers drove first-round RT-PCR of the TCR CDR3. TCRdb ran MiXCR on the multiplex PCR reads and lists one entry per CDR3 protein. The sample lists 450,000 to 600,000 distinct CDR3 sequences; just under 20% were seen once. The sequenced sample was blood. This receptor was taken from a man in his forties with Graves' ophthalmopathy.

The CDR3 here is CASSLRGRVTGELFF. The CDR3 DNA follows: TGTGCCAGCAGTTTACGGGGCAGGGTCACCGGGGAGCTGTTTTTT. The chain is built from TRBV27 and TRBJ2-2, with D perhaps being TRBD1 or TRBD2 (5 bases each). Looked up from germline, CDR1 is MNHEY and CDR2 is SMNVEV (reference sequence). V was pared by 2 bases and J by 4 bases, with 11 bases between. The CDR3 covers 15 residues.